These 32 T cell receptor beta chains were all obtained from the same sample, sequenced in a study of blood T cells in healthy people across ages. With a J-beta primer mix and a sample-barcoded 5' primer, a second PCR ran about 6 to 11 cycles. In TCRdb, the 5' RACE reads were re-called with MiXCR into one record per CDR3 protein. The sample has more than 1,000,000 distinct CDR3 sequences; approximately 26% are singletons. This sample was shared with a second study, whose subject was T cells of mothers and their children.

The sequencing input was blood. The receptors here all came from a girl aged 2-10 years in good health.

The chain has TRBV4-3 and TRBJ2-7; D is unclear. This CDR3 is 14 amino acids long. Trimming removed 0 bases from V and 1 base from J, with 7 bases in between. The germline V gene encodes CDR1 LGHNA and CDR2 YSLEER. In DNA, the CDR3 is TGCGCCAGCAGCCAAGATGGTGCGTCCTACGAGCAGTACTTC. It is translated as CASSQDGASYEQYF.

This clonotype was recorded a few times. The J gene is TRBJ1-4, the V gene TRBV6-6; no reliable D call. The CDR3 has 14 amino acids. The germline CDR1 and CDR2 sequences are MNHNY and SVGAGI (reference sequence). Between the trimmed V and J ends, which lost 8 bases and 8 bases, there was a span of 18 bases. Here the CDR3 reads CASHGRVLLEKLFF. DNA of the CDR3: TGTGCCAGCCATGGTCGGGTCTTACTCGAAAAACTGTTTTTT.

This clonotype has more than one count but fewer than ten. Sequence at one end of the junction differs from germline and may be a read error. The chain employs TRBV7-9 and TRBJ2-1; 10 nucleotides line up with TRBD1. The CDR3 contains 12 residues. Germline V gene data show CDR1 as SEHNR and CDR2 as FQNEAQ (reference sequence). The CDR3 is CASSLVGTGVNF. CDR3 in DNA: TGTGCCAGCAGCTTGGTTGGGACAGGGGTTAACTTC.

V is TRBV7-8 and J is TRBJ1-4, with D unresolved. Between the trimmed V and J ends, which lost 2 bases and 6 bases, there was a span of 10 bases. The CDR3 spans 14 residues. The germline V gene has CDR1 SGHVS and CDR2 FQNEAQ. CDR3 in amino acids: CASSLSVEDEKLFF. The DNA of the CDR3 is TGTGCCAGCAGCTTATCGGTCGAGGATGAAAAACTGTTTTTT.

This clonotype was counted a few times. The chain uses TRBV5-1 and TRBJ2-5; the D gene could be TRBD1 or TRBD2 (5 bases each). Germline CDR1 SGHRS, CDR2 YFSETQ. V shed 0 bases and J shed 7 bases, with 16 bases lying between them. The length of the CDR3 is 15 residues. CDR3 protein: CASSLEGPKKGTQYF. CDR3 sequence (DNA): TGCGCCAGCAGCTTGGAGGGACCGAAGAAGGGGACCCAGTACTTC. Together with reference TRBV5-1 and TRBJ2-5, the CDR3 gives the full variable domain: KAGVTQTPRYLIKTRGQQVTLSCSPISGHRSVSWYQQTPGQGLQFLFEYFSETQRNKGNFPGRFSGRQFSNSRSEMNVSTLELGDSALYLCASSLEGPKKGTQYFGPGTRLLVL.

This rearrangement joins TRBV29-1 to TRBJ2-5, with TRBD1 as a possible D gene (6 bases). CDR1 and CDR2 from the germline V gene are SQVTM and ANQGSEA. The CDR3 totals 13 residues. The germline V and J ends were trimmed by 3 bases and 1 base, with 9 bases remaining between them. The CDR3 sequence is CSVELDSQETQYF. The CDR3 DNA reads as TGCAGCGTTGAGTTGGACAGCCAAGAGACCCAGTACTTC.

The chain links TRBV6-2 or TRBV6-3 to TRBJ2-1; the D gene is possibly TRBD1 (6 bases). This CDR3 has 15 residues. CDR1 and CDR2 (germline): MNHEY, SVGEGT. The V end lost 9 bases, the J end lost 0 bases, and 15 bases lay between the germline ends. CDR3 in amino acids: CASWTAQSSYNEQFF. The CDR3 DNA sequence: TGTGCCAGTTGGACAGCCCAGAGCTCCTACAATGAGCAGTTCTTC.

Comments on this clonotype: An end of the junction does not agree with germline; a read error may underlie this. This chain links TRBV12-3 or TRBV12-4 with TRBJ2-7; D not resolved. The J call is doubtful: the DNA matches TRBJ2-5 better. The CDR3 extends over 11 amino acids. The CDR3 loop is CAGSPGETQYF. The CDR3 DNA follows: TGTGCCGGCAGTCCCGGGGAGACCCAGTACTTC.

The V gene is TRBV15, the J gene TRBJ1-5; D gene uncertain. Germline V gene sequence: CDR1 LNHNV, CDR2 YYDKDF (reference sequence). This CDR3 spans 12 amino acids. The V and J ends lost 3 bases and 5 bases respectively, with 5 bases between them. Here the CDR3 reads CATSSLYQPQHF. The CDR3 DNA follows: TGTGCCACCAGCAGCCTCTATCAGCCCCAGCATTTT. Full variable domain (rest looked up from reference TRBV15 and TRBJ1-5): DAMVIQNPRYQVTQFGKPVTLSCSQTLNHNVMYWYQQKSSQAPKLLFHYYDKDFNNEADTPDNFQSRRPNTSFCFLDIRSPGLGDTAMYLCATSSLYQPQHFGDGTRLSIL.

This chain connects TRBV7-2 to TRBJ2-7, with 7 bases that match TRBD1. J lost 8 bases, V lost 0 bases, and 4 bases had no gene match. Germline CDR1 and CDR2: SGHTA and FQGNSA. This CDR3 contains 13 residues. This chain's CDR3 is CASSLAPTGQQYF. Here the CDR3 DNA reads TGTGCCAGCAGCTTAGCTCCGACAGGGCAGCAGTACTTC.

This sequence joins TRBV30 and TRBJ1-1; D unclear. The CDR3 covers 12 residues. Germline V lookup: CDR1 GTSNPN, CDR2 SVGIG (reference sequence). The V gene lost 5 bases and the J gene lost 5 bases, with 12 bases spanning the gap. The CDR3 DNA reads TGTGCCTGGGCACCGCACGGGACTGAAGCTTTCTTT. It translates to CAWAPHGTEAFF. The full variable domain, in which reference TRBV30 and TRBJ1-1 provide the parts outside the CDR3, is SQTIHQWPATLVQPVGSPLSLECTVEGTSNPNLYWYRQAAGRGLQLLFYSVGIGQISSEVPQNLSASRPQDRQFILSSKKLLLSDSGFYLCAWAPHGTEAFFGQGTRLTVV.

CDR3 region: CASTPTTKKNIQYF. The CDR3 DNA sequence: TGTGCCAGCACCCCTACCACCAAAAAAAACATTCAGTACTTC. The gene calls are TRBV25-1 and TRBJ2-4, with unresolved D. Trimming took off 7 bases at V and 4 bases at J, with 14 bases between the two ends. CDR3 size: 14 residues. Germline V gene data show CDR1 as MGHDK and CDR2 as SYGVNS. Drawing the rest from reference TRBV25-1 and TRBJ2-4, the complete variable domain is EADIYQTPRYLVIGTGKKITLECSQTMGHDKMYWYQQDPGMELHLIHYSYGVNSTEKGDLSSESTVSRIRTEHFPLTLESARPSHTSQYLCASTPTTKKNIQYFGAGTRLSVL.

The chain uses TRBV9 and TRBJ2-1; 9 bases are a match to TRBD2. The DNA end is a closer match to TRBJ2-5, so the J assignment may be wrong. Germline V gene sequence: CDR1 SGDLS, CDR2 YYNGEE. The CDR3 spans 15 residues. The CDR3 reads CASSSHAGGVETQYF. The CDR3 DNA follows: TGTGCCAGCAGTTCCCACGCGGGGGGGGTAGAGACCCAGTACTTC.

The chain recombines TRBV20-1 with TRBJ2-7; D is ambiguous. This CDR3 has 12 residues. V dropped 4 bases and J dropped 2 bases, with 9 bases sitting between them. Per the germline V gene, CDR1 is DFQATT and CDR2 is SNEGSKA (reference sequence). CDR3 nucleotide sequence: TGCAGTGCTAAGGGCAACCCCTACGAGCAGTACTTC. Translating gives CSAKGNPYEQYF.

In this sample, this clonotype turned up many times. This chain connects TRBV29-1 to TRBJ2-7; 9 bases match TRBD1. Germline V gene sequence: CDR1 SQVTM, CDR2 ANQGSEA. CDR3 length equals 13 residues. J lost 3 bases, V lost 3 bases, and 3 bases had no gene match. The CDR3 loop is CSVEGGQGYEQYF. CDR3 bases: TGCAGCGTTGAGGGGGGACAGGGCTACGAGCAGTACTTC.

The CDR3, as DNA: TGTGCCAGCAGCTTAGAATCGGCGATAAGCTCTGGAAACACCATATATTTT. Its translation: CASSLESAISSGNTIYF. The rearrangement links TRBV7-2 to TRBJ1-3; D gene uncertain. Looked up from germline, CDR1 is SGHTA and CDR2 is FQGNSA. With 1 base removed from V and 0 bases from J, the gap between germline ends came to 13 bases. The CDR3 sequence is 17 residues long.

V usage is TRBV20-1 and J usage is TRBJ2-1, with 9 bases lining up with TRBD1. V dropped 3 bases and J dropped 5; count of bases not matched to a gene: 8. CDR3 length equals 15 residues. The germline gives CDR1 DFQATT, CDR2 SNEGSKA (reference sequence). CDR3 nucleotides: TGCAGTGCTAGGGGGGGGACAGGGATTGACAATGAGCAGTTCTTC. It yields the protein CSARGGTGIDNEQFF.

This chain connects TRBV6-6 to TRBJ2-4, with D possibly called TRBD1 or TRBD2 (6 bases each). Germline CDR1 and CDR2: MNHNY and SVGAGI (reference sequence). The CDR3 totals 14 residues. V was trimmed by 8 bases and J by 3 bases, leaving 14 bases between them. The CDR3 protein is CASEGGIHKNIQYF. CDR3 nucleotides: TGTGCCAGCGAGGGGGGAATTCACAAAAACATTCAGTACTTC.

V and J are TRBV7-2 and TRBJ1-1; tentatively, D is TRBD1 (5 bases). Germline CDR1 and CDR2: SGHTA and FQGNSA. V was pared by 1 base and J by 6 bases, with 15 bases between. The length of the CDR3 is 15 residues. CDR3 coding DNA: TGTGCCAGCAGCTTAGACGGGGGATCAGTGGCTGAAGCTTTCTTT. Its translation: CASSLDGGSVAEAFF.

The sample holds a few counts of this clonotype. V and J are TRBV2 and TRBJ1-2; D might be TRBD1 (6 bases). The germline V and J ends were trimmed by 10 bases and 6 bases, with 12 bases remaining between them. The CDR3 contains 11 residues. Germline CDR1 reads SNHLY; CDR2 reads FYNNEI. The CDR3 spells CATNRVDGYTF. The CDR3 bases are TGTGCCACCAACAGGGTGGATGGCTACACCTTC.

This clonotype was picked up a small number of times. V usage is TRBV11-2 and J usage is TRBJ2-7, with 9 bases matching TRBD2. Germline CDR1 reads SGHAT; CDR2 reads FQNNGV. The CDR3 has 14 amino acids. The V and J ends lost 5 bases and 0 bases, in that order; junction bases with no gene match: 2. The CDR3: CASSASGDSYEQYF. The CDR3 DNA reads TGTGCCAGCAGCGCTAGCGGGGACTCCTACGAGCAGTACTTC.

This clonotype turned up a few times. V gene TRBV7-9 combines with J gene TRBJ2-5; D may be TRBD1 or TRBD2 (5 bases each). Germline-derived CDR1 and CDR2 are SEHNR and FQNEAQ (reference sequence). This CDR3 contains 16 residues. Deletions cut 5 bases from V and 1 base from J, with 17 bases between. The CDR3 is CASSQSASGSQETQYF. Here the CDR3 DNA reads TGTGCCAGCAGCCAGAGTGCATCAGGGAGCCAAGAGACCCAGTACTTC.

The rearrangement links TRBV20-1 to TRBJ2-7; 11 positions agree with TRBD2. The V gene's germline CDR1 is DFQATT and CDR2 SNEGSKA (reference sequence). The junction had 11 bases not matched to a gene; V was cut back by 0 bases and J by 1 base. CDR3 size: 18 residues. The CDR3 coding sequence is TGCAGTGCTAGAGATCTTGAACTAGCGGGAGTCGTATCCTACGAGCAGTACTTC. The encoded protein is CSARDLELAGVVSYEQYF.

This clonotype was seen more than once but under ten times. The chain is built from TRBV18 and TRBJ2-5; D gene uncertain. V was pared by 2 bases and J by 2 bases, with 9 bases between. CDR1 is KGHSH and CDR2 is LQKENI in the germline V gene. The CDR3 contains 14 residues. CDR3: CASSPGTPQETQYF. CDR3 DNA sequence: TGTGCCAGCTCACCAGGTACACCTCAAGAGACCCAGTACTTC.

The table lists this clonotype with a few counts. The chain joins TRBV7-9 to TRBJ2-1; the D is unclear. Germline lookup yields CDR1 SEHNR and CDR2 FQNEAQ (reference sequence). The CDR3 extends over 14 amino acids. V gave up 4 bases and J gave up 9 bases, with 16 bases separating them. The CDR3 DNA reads TGTGCCAGCAGCTCCGGTAGGGTTGGTAGTGAGCAGTTCTTC. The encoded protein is CASSSGRVGSEQFF.

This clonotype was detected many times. CDR3 nucleotides: TGTGCCAGCAGTTCGACTAGCATCCCGGCCAATGAGCAGTTCTTC. This translates into CASSSTSIPANEQFF. The chain links TRBV7-6 to TRBJ2-1, with TRBD2 matching over 7 bases. The trim removed 6 bases at V and 6 bases at J, leaving 11 bases unmatched. The CDR3 sequence is 15 residues long. Per the germline V gene, CDR1 is SGHVS and CDR2 is FNYEAQ.

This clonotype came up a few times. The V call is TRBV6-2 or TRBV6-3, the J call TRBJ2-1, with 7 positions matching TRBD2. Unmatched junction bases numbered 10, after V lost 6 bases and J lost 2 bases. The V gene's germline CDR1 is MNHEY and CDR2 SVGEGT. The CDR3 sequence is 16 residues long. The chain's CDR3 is CASSPLSGRAYNEQFF. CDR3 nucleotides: TGTGCCAGCAGCCCCCTAAGTGGGAGGGCCTACAATGAGCAGTTCTTC.

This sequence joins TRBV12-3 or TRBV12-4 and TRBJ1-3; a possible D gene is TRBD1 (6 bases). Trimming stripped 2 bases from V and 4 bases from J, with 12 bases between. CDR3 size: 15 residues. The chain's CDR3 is CASSLPQGSGNTIYF. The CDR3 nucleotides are TGTGCCAGCAGTTTACCACAGGGCTCGGGAAACACCATATATTTT.

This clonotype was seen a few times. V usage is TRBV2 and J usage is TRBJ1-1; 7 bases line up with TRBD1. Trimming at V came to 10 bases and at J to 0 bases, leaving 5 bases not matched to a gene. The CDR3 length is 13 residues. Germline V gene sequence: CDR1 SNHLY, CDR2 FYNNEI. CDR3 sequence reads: CATTGDMNTEAFF. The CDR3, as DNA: TGTGCCACCACAGGGGACATGAACACTGAAGCTTTCTTT.

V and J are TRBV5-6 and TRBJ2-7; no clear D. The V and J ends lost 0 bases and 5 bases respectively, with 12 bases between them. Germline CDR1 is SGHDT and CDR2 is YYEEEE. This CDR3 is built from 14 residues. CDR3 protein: CASSLASSVDEQYF. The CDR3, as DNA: TGTGCCAGCAGCTTGGCATCCTCCGTAGACGAGCAGTACTTC.

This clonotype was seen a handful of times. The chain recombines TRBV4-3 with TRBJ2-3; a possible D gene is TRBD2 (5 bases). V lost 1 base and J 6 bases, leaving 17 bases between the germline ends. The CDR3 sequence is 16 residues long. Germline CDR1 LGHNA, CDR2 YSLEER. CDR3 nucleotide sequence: TGCGCCAGCAGCCAAGGCGTCGGGGAGAGGATGGATACGCAGTATTTT. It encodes CASSQGVGERMDTQYF.

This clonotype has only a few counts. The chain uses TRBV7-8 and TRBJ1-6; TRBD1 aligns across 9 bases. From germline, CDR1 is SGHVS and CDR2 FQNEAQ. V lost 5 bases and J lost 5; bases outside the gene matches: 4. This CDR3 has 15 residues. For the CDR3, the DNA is TGTGCCAGCAGCGGACAGGGGCGGGATAATTCACCCCTCCACTTT. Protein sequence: CASSGQGRDNSPLHF.